What follows describes a single TCR beta chain. This clonotype was picked up many times. No antigen is known for it. Base-call qualities are not available, and no considerably larger clone is one nucleotide away. This sample was included in a study of T cells in Graves' hyperthyroidism and ophthalmopathy (dated by TCRdb to the late 2010s). In the study overall: Peripheral blood was collected at initial diagnosis, before any treatment. TCR Vbeta CDR3 sequencing of 120 to 150 peripheral blood samples (approximately 44 ophthalmopathy, 75 to 80 hyperthyroidism and around 17 progressor patients) is reported in the paper. To identify TCR V-J signatures that set the groups apart, the researchers used a discovery cohort of 100 or so patients, made up of under 50 with Graves' ophthalmopathy and approximately 57 with stable Graves' hyperthyroidism. The 95 to 100 discovery patients were randomly divided into training and test sets at a 7:3 ratio. Following sampling, methimazole starting at 30 mg daily was given to hyperthyroidism patients, and high-dose intravenous methylprednisolone was given to ophthalmopathy patients. Whether ophthalmopathy could be predicted prospectively was tested in an independent validation cohort made up of 18 to 20 hyperthyroidism patients plus 17 patients who later progressed to ophthalmopathy. The study also compared thyroid tissue and blood T-cell repertoires from over 5 Graves' hyperthyroidism patients.

Ophthalmopathy patients had moderately to severely active disease, Clinical Activity Score of at least 3, NOSPECS grade of at least 4, and duration under 3 months. The study excluded patients with uncontrolled infections, other autoimmune diseases, pregnancy or lactation. Diagnoses relied on clinical symptoms, serum thyroxine and TRAb, thyroid ultrasound and orbital computed tomography. PBMCs were isolated from 10 ml of fresh peripheral blood by Ficoll-Paque density gradient centrifugation. Trizol reagent was used to extract total RNA, and RNA quality was then checked on an Agilent 2100 Bioanalyzer. Overall results and qualifications from the work: Blood samples also contained most of the expanded thyroid clonotypes (frequency above 0.001), which suggests that blood repertoires may reflect thyroid immune responses. No statistical method was used to fix the sample size in advance, and group allocation was not hidden from the investigators. In cross-validation, a model built on a 13 V-J signature told ophthalmopathy apart from stable hyperthyroidism with 85% to 90% sensitivity and around 83% specificity, and in testing the same model reached 80%/75%. In validation, progression to ophthalmopathy was predicted by the model with about 70% sensitivity and 72% to 85% specificity, a median of about 6.8 months before onset.

CDR1 is given as SQVTM and CDR2 as ANQGSEA, both from the germline V gene. The junction shows trimming of 7 bases on V and 2 bases on J, plus 8 bases between the germline ends. Including the terminal cysteine and phenylalanine, the CDR3 comprises 11 residues. Only the CDR3 part of the read is kept: 33 bases, read in frame from the first base. Amplification of TCR beta CDR3 regions was carried out from RNA transcripts. The TCR CDR3 was subjected to a first round of RT-PCR using the HTBI primer set and the Qiagen OneStep RT-PCR kit. Libraries were constructed in a second round of multiplex PCR, after which size selection and purification were performed. Sequencing of the libraries was done on an Illumina HiSeq2000 using paired-end 100 bp reads. The authors' pipeline ran thus. SOAPnuke was used to process the raw data, throwing out any read that contained adapters or uncalled bases, had a mean Phred below 15, or lacked an exact constant-primer or identifier match. High-quality paired reads were merged using COPE v1.2.5, and each unique nucleotide sequence was defined as a clonotype. MiTCR v1.1 was used to align the clonotypes against IMGT TRBV, TRBD and TRBJ reference segments. Analysis was restricted to V-J combinations with a frequency above 0.0001, which covered approximately 99% of repertoires. A TCS score was defined as the ratio between F50 (clonal expansion) and ExV (chaos), using BLOSUM62-based TCRdist between CDR3 peptides within each V-J. Welch's t-statistics and random forest reduced 450 to 600 V-J features to 10 to 15, which were used in a naive Bayes classifier (R e1071). TCRdb passed the public sequencing reads through fastp at Q25 and MiXCR, retaining productive beta sequences. For every CDR3 protein sequence, its rows merge into one entry that carries the most common genes and DNA. TCRdb's processing, not the authors' own work, is the source of the V and J calls. Here the sample has about 460,000 distinct CDR3 sequences; under 25% occur a single time. Together, the top ten hold under 55% of the sample.

The sequencing sample was made of blood. The chain was built from TRBV29-1 and TRBJ1-1, with the D segment identity uncertain. The TCR sequence derives from a woman between 65 and 79 years old with Graves' ophthalmopathy. The sequence in DNA is TGCAGCGCGAACCATAACACTGAAGCTTTCTTT. Its product reads: CSANHNTEAFF.